This T cell receptor beta chain emerged from a study of beta chain features in type 1 diabetes. Findings and limits, study-wide: TCRB CDR3 length was moderately but significantly reduced in all four CD4+ subsets of Type 1 diabetes patients.

Isolated RNA was reverse transcribed in full, so expressed TCRB transcripts were sequenced. Here immunoSEQ multiplex PCR was the method, and the copy in TCRdb shows in-frame clones only, minus some. The sample lists hundreds of thousands of clones; about 14% were seen once. Concerning this clone itself: Its antigen remains unidentified.

Markers CD45RO/CCR7/CD25/CD127/CD95/CD27 served to sort CD4+ naive, central memory, regulatory and stem cell-like memory cells. Germline CDR1 GTSNPN, CDR2 SVGIG (reference sequence). Deletions cut 5 bases from V and 1 base from J, with 11 bases between. The CDR3 loop spans 13 amino acids. The clonotype originates from a man between 18 and 35 years old with type 1 diabetes. Sequencing was carried out using naive CD4+ T cells from blood. The V call is TRBV30, the J call TRBJ1-1; no reliable D call. The CDR3 sequence: CAWGLSSNTEAFF. CDR3 DNA: TGTGCCTGGGGATTATCTTCGAACACTGAAGCTTTCTTT.